This T cell receptor (beta chain) was obtained from a study of blood T cell repertoires in COVID-19. About the study: Samples came from the United States, Italy and Spain, spanning acute and convalescent COVID-19. PBMCs, B-cell-depleted T cells, or T cells provided the cDNA or gDNA that made up the material.

This clone showed up just once. CDR1 is KGHSH, CDR2 LQKENI, per germline. V gave up 5 bases and J gave up 2 bases; unmatched junction bases: 7. CDR3 length equals 15 residues. Per the study methods: Estimation of nucleated cell counts was performed using reference gene primer amplification. Only in-frame clones appear in the TCRdb table, and some are missing; sequencing was by immunoSEQ multiplex PCR. For V, J and clone size, that table is used; D and trimming come from the DNA. The sample gives around 350,000 clones, around 87% of which show up once; less than 3.5% is in the top ten. Sequences were obtained from peripheral blood. The chain joins TRBV18 to TRBJ2-3; 7 bases align to TRBD2. This TCR derives from a human donor in a cohort sampled during active COVID-19. As DNA, the CDR3 is TGTGCCAGCTCATCACTAGCGAATCCCACAGATACGCAGTATTTT. It translates to CASSSLANPTDTQYF.